Following are 16 T cell receptor beta chains from one sample sequenced in a study of cytomegalovirus exposure and HLA in healthy donors (TCRdb year 2017). The library was made by the immunoSEQ multiplex PCR assay. For the multiplex PCR, a mixture combining 60 forward primers for TCR Vbeta segments and 13 reverse primers for TCR Jbeta segments was used. Not all clones reach the TCRdb copy of this immuneACCESS table, which keeps in-frame sequences only. Checked studies attribute under half of the gap to unresolved V genes and leave the rest unexplained. The sample yields 150,000 or so clones; about 78% were counted once. 1.4% to 1.5% of the sample is held by the ten biggest clonotypes. The sequencing input was PBMCs. These receptors all stem from a female donor in good health and CMV-seronegative.

This chain uses TRBV7-7 with TRBJ2-2, with TRBD2 matching 7 bases. The J segment lost 4 bases and the V segment lost 1 base, leaving 9 bases of the junction unmatched. The CDR3 is made up of 17 amino acids. Germline V gene sequence: CDR1 SSHAT, CDR2 FNYEAQ (reference sequence). This CDR3 is CASSLGPPGGSTGELFF. Here the CDR3 DNA reads TGTGCCAGCAGCTTAGGGCCCCCAGGCGGGAGCACCGGGGAGCTGTTTTTT.

The V call is TRBV5-1, the J call TRBJ1-2; 7 bases are shared with TRBD1. Germline CDR1 SGHRS, CDR2 YFSETQ. The CDR3 sequence is 13 residues long. With V trimmed by 9 bases and J by 5 bases, 10 bases remained unmatched. This CDR3 reads CATSTGWGYGYTF. The CDR3 region has the DNA TGCGCCACCTCGACAGGGTGGGGGTATGGCTACACCTTC. Together with reference TRBV5-1 and TRBJ1-2, the CDR3 gives the full variable domain: KAGVTQTPRYLIKTRGQQVTLSCSPISGHRSVSWYQQTPGQGLQFLFEYFSETQRNKGNFPGRFSGRQFSNSRSEMNVSTLELGDSALYLCATSTGWGYGYTFGSGTRLTVV.

This chain connects TRBV29-1 to TRBJ2-7, with 7 bases identical to TRBD1. This CDR3 region has 16 residues. The V and J ends lost 1 base and 2 bases, in that order; junction bases with no gene match: 11. Germline assignment: CDR1 SQVTM and CDR2 ANQGSEA. This CDR3 is CSVEVPGTVSPYEQYF. CDR3 DNA: TGCAGCGTTGAAGTCCCCGGGACAGTCTCCCCCTACGAGCAGTACTTC.

Here the CDR3 DNA reads TGCAGCGTTGAAGGGACTAGCGGGACGGGTAATGAGCAGTTCTTC. Translated, it gives CSVEGTSGTGNEQFF. This sequence joins TRBV29-1 and TRBJ2-1, with 12 bases aligning to TRBD2. V dropped 1 base and J dropped 7; count of bases not matched to a gene: 5. From germline, CDR1 is SQVTM and CDR2 ANQGSEA. The CDR3 spans 15 residues.

This chain uses TRBV2 with TRBJ2-3, with 9 bases fitting TRBD2. Trimming took 4 bases from V and 5 from J; bases not matched to a gene: 10. CDR1 and CDR2 from the germline V gene are SNHLY and FYNNEI. The CDR3 totals 16 residues. The CDR3 reads CASSVPTGGRGDTQYF. The CDR3 DNA reads TGTGCCAGCAGTGTGCCCACTGGCGGGAGGGGAGATACGCAGTATTTT.

This rearrangement joins TRBV7-2 to TRBJ2-1; D possibly corresponds to TRBD1 (5 bases). With 6 bases removed from V and 2 bases from J, the gap between germline ends came to 11 bases. CDR3 size: 14 residues. Germline V gene sequence: CDR1 SGHTA, CDR2 FQGNSA. The chain's CDR3 is CASRGPGPYNEQFF. CDR3 coding DNA: TGTGCCAGCAGAGGGCCAGGGCCCTACAATGAGCAGTTCTTC.

V and J are TRBV10-3 and TRBJ2-2, with 8 bases fitting TRBD1. This CDR3 is 15 amino acids long. V lost 6 bases and J lost 1; bases outside the gene matches: 4. The V gene's germline CDR1 is ENHRY and CDR2 SYGVKD. The CDR3 spells CAISRQGRNTGELFF. The CDR3 bases are TGTGCCATCAGCAGACAGGGGAGGAACACCGGGGAGCTGTTTTTT.

This clone appeared once. The rearrangement links TRBV7-2 to TRBJ2-1, with 9 bases that match TRBD1. The CDR3 sequence is 15 residues long. The trim removed 5 bases at V and 4 bases at J, leaving 6 bases unmatched. Germline V gene sequence: CDR1 SGHTA, CDR2 FQGNSA. The CDR3 region is CASSEDRGVYNEQFF. CDR3 in DNA: TGTGCCAGCAGCGAAGACAGGGGGGTTTACAATGAGCAGTTCTTC. The full variable domain, with the rest looked up from reference TRBV7-2 and TRBJ2-1, is GAGVSQSPSNKVTEKGKDVELRCDPISGHTALYWYRQSLGQGLEFLIYFQGNSAPDKSGLPSDRFSAERTGGSVSTLTIQRTQQEDSAVYLCASSEDRGVYNEQFFGPGTRLTVL.

The chain carries TRBV13 and TRBJ2-5, with 9 bases fitting TRBD1. The assigned J gene may be wrong: the sequence end matches TRBJ2-7 better. In germline, CDR1 is PRHDT, CDR2 FYEKMQ (reference sequence). CDR3 length equals 15 residues. The CDR3 spells CASSTRGQGGYEQYF. In DNA form, the CDR3 reads TGTGCCAGCAGCACCCGGGGACAGGGAGGCTACGAGCAGTACTTC.

The chain combines TRBV4-2 with TRBJ2-3; 7 bases fit TRBD2. There are 17 residues in the CDR3. Trimming took 0 bases from V and 2 from J; bases not matched to a gene: 8. CDR1 is LGHNA and CDR2 is YNFKEQ in the germline V gene. The CDR3 region is CASSQDFSGAITDTQYF. The CDR3 nucleotides read TGTGCCAGCAGCCAAGATTTCAGCGGGGCCATCACAGATACGCAGTATTTT.

This chain joins TRBV30 and TRBJ1-2; D gene ambiguous. Trimming removed 5 bases at V and 0 bases at J, with 7 bases between. The CDR3 length is 12 residues. Germline CDR1 and CDR2: GTSNPN and SVGIG (reference sequence). The CDR3 sequence: CAWGQSNYGYTF. The CDR3 coding sequence is TGTGCCTGGGGTCAGTCTAACTATGGCTACACCTTC.

This clone was recorded only once. The chain has TRBV9 and TRBJ2-2; 7 positions agree with TRBD2. Unmatched junction bases numbered 7, after V lost 4 bases and J lost 1 base. There are 16 residues in the CDR3. The germline V gene has CDR1 SGDLS and CDR2 YYNGEE. CDR3 nucleotides: TGTGCCAGCAGCCTCCCTTCTAGCGGGAACACCGGGGAGCTGTTTTTT. Translated: CASSLPSSGNTGELFF.

The chain uses TRBV4-1 and TRBJ2-1; possible D gene TRBD2, 5 bases. This CDR3 has 11 residues. V was clipped by 3 bases and J by 8 bases, with 5 bases between them. Germline lookup yields CDR1 MGHRA and CDR2 YSYEKL. CDR3: CASSHGDEQFF. The CDR3 coding sequence is TGCGCCAGCAGCCACGGGGATGAGCAGTTCTTC.

This clone turned up a few times. The genes are TRBV14 and TRBJ2-3, with D maybe TRBD1 (5 bases). The CDR3 has 17 amino acids. Germline CDR1 reads SGHDN; CDR2 reads FVKESK. V gave up 0 bases and J gave up 0 bases, with 13 bases separating them. Here the CDR3 reads CASSQDAGATSTDTQYF. CDR3 coding DNA: TGTGCCAGCAGCCAAGATGCTGGGGCCACTAGCACAGATACGCAGTATTTT.

With respect to this clone: Its ends do not fully match the called genes, so a read error is possible. The CDR3 is CASSNRDSQDF. CDR3 nucleotides: TGTGCCAGCAGCAACCGGGACAGTCAAGATTTT. The chain is built from TRBV7-9 and TRBJ1-3, with 7 nucleotides matching TRBD1. Germline V lookup: CDR1 SEHNR, CDR2 FQNEAQ (reference sequence). The CDR3 has 11 residues. Supplemented by reference TRBV7-9 and TRBJ1-3, the full variable domain reads DTGVSQNPRHKITKRGQNVTFRCDPISEHNRLYWYRQTLGQGPEFLTYFQNEAQLEKSRLLSDRFSAERPKGSFSTLEIQRTEQGDSAMYLCASSNRDSQDFGEGSWLTVV.

The J gene is TRBJ1-2, the V gene TRBV5-1; D ambiguous. The CDR3 is 13 residues long. Germline-derived CDR1 and CDR2 are SGHRS and YFSETQ. V gave up 0 bases and J gave up 6 bases, with 9 bases separating them. CDR3 in amino acids: CASSLGVADGYTF. The CDR3 coding sequence is TGCGCCAGCAGCTTGGGGGTAGCCGATGGCTACACCTTC.